Below, 14 T cell receptor beta chains from the same sample are listed, as sequenced in a study of beta chain features in type 1 diabetes. These TCRs are of unknown antigen specificity. Of the isolated RNA, all was reverse transcribed, and so the sequenced material was expressed TCRB transcripts. Sequenced by immunoSEQ multiplex PCR; TCRdb stores in-frame clones only, minus some. The sample holds hundreds of thousands of clones, approximately 16% seen once. Study-wide results and limits: For Type 1 diabetes patients, all four CD4+ subsets carried TCRB CDR3s that were moderately but significantly shorter.

Sequences were obtained from naive CD4+ T cells from blood. These receptors all come from a man younger than 35 with type 1 diabetes.

The chain's CDR3 is CASSLVLLAGGHTDTQYF. The CDR3 DNA reads as TGCGCCAGCAGCTTAGTCCTCCTAGCGGGAGGACACACAGATACGCAGTATTTT. The V gene is TRBV5-1, the J gene TRBJ2-3; 11 nucleotides match TRBD2. In germline, CDR1 is SGHRS, CDR2 YFSETQ. The junction had 10 bases not matched to a gene; V was cut back by 2 bases and J by 2 bases. The CDR3 contains 18 residues.

In its sample, this clone was seen a few times. The J gene is TRBJ2-3, the V gene TRBV5-4; TRBD1 agrees at 10 bases. The V gene end was trimmed by 4 bases and the J gene end by 2 bases; junction bases not matched to a gene: 4. Germline CDR1 reads SGHNT; CDR2 reads YYREEE (reference sequence). This CDR3 is 15 amino acids long. CDR3 DNA: TGTGCCAGCAGCGTGGGGACAGGGGACACAGATACGCAGTATTTT. Protein product: CASSVGTGDTDTQYF.

The CDR3 spells CASSLLQGAYEQYF. CDR3 nucleotides: TGTGCCAGCAGCTTGCTACAGGGGGCGTACGAGCAGTACTTC. The V and J genes are TRBV5-5 and TRBJ2-7, with 9 bases identical to TRBD1. Germline V gene sequence: CDR1 SGHKS, CDR2 YYEKEE (reference sequence). The V segment lost 1 base and the J segment 4 bases; nucleotides outside the gene matches: 3. The CDR3 totals 14 residues. Together with reference TRBV5-5 and TRBJ2-7, the CDR3 gives the full variable domain: DAGVTQSPTHLIKTRGQQVTLRCSPISGHKSVSWYQQVLGQGPQFIFQYYEKEERGRGNFPDRFSARQFPNYSSELNVNALLLGDSALYLCASSLLQGAYEQYFGPGTRLTVT.

This clone turned up a few times. This sequence joins TRBV6-5 and TRBJ2-1, with 10 positions matching TRBD1. This CDR3 is 14 amino acids long. J was trimmed by 8 bases and V by 5 bases; bases with no gene match: 6. The germline gives CDR1 MNHEY, CDR2 SVGAGI. This CDR3 is CASSRLTGGYEQFF. CDR3 DNA: TGTGCCAGCAGTAGATTGACAGGGGGCTATGAGCAGTTCTTC.

This clone was detected a few times. The chain has TRBV5-4 and TRBJ1-1; D gene uncertain. V was cut by 4 bases and J by 0 bases, with 7 bases left in between. Germline values: CDR1 SGHNT, CDR2 YYREEE (reference sequence). The CDR3 is made up of 13 amino acids. In DNA form, the CDR3 reads TGTGCCAGCAGCCCCCGTCTGAACACTGAAGCTTTCTTT. This encodes CASSPRLNTEAFF.

This clone has just a few counts. The V gene is TRBV29-1, the J gene TRBJ1-2; 8 positions match TRBD1. V lost 6 bases to trimming and J lost 4 bases; unmatched junction nucleotides: 10. This CDR3 is built from 14 residues. Germline values: CDR1 SQVTM, CDR2 ANQGSEA. The CDR3 sequence: CSVSRDRNLYGYTF. The CDR3 coding sequence is TGCAGCGTGAGCCGGGACAGGAACCTCTATGGCTACACCTTC.

The CDR3 DNA follows: TGCGCCAGCAGTGAGCCTTCCCAAGAGACCCAGTACTTC. Protein sequence: CASSEPSQETQYF. The chain joins TRBV10-2 to TRBJ2-5; D gene unclear. Trimming removed 2 bases at V and 1 base at J, with 5 bases between. The CDR3 spans 13 residues. The germline V gene encodes CDR1 WSHSY and CDR2 SAAADI.

In its sample, this clone was seen a few times. This chain joins TRBV5-1 and TRBJ2-1, with TRBD1 as a possible D gene (6 bases). This CDR3 region has 15 residues. Germline CDR1 and CDR2: SGHRS and YFSETQ. The germline V and J ends were trimmed by 2 bases and 2 bases, with 11 bases remaining between them. CDR3 DNA: TGCGCCAGCAGCTTTTTTACAGGGACCTACAATGAGCAGTTCTTC. Translating it yields CASSFFTGTYNEQFF.

This clone was found a few times. The chain combines TRBV18 with TRBJ2-1; possibly TRBD2 for D (5 bases). V lost 5 bases to trimming and J lost 5 bases, with 10 bases between them. The CDR3 totals 13 residues. The V gene's germline CDR1 is KGHSH and CDR2 LQKENI. The CDR3 coding sequence is TGTGCCAGCTCATCAGGACTTAACAATGAGCAGTTCTTC. It translates to CASSSGLNNEQFF.

The sample holds one count of this clone. The chain joins TRBV6-6 to TRBJ1-4, with TRBD1 matching over 8 bases. CDR3 size: 14 residues. Trimming cost V 6 bases and J 8 bases; bases outside gene matches: 8. Per germline, CDR1 MNHNY and CDR2 SVGAGI (reference sequence). The DNA of the CDR3 is TGTGCCAGCAGCCGGACAGGGCTCGAGGAAAAACTGTTTTTT. Encoded protein: CASSRTGLEEKLFF.

This clone was detected only a few times. V is TRBV28 and J is TRBJ2-1, with 10 bases aligning to TRBD2. The germline gives CDR1 MDHEN, CDR2 SYDVKM. There are 14 residues in the CDR3. V was pared by 4 bases and J by 5 bases, with 2 bases of the junction left unmatched. CDR3 sequence: CASSWTSGHNEQFF. CDR3 DNA: TGTGCCAGCAGTTGGACTAGCGGACACAATGAGCAGTTCTTC.

The genes are TRBV7-2 and TRBJ1-2; D is undetermined. V shed 0 bases and J shed 4 bases, with 9 bases lying between them. This CDR3 region has 14 residues. The germline gives CDR1 SGHTA, CDR2 FQGNSA. CDR3 bases: TGTGCCAGCAGCTTAGCGCGAGGGATCTATGGCTACACCTTC. Translated, it gives CASSLARGIYGYTF. The full variable domain, rest sourced from reference TRBV7-2 and TRBJ1-2, is GAGVSQSPSNKVTEKGKDVELRCDPISGHTALYWYRQSLGQGLEFLIYFQGNSAPDKSGLPSDRFSAERTGGSVSTLTIQRTQQEDSAVYLCASSLARGIYGYTFGSGTRLTVV.

The CDR3, as DNA: TGTGCCAGCAGCCGACAGGGCTTCACAGATACGCAGTATTTT. Its protein product is CASSRQGFTDTQYF. The chain employs TRBV7-9 and TRBJ2-3; 7 bases agree with TRBD1. This CDR3 contains 14 residues. Germline CDR1 SEHNR, CDR2 FQNEAQ (reference sequence). Trimming at V came to 5 bases and at J to 2 bases, leaving 4 bases not matched to a gene.

This clone was observed a handful of times. This chain links TRBV7-9 with TRBJ2-7, with 7 nucleotides matching TRBD2. V shed 3 bases, J shed 6 bases, and the junction held 8 bases outside the gene matches. Germline V gene lookup returns CDR1 SEHNR and CDR2 FQNEAQ (reference sequence). This CDR3 spans 14 amino acids. The CDR3 region has the DNA TGTGCCAGCAGCTTCCGGCGGGAGTACGCCGAGCAGTACTTC. Amino acid sequence: CASSFRREYAEQYF.